The sequence of this TCR beta chain was determined in a study of cytomegalovirus exposure and HLA in healthy donors. On this clone: The target antigen is unknown.

Germline values: CDR1 SEHNR, CDR2 FQNEAQ (reference sequence). The CDR3 covers 15 residues. The ends were cut back, 8 bases at V and 9 bases at J, with 23 bases in the middle. Study-wide results and limits: The tendency of first-cohort TCR clusters to co-occur in the 100 to 150 validation repertoires emerged from a later analysis.

Assay used: immunoSEQ multiplex PCR; TCRdb lists only in-frame clones, some missing. The sample includes 190,000 or so clones, roughly 84% of them seen just once. The chain recombines TRBV7-9 with TRBJ2-1; a weak D match, TRBD2 (6 bases). The sequencing input was PBMCs. The sequence came from a woman aged 25 to 39 in good health and CMV-seropositive. The CDR3 DNA reads TGTGCCAGCTTCGGGGTGGCGGGATTAAGTATTGAGCAGTTCTTC. It codes for CASFGVAGLSIEQFF.